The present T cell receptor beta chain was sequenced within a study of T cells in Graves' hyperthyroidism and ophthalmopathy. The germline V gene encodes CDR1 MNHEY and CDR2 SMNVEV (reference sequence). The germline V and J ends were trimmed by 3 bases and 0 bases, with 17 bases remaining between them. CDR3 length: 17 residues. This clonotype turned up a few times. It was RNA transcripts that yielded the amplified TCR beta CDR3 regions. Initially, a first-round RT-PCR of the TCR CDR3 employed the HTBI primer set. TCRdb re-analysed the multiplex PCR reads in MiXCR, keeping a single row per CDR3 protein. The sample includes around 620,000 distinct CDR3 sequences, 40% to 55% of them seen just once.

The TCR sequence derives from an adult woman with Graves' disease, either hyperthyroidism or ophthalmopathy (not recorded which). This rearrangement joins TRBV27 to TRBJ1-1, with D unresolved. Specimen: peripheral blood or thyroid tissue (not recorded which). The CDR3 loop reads CASSFFPQRGMNTEAFF. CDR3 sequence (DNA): TGTGCCAGCAGTTTTTTTCCACAGAGAGGGATGAACACTGAAGCTTTCTTT.